The clone carrying this T cell receptor (beta chain) was counted a single time. The CDR3 covers 17 residues. Germline CDR1 is MNHEY and CDR2 is SMNVEV (reference sequence). Trimming cost V 8 bases and J 4 bases; bases outside gene matches: 16. This record belongs to a study of blood T cell repertoires in COVID-19. Data came from immunoSEQ multiplex PCR; TCRdb stores just in-frame clones and leaves some out. The repertoire includes around 150,000 clones, roughly 90% of them detected once, and approximately 3% sits in the top ten. This receptor was taken from a man in his 60s with acute or convalescent COVID-19. The gene calls are TRBV27 and TRBJ2-5; 10 nucleotides align to TRBD1. The sample taken for sequencing was peripheral blood. In nucleotides, the CDR3 is TGTGCCAGCGGCTTGAGTCGGACAGGGGGTTGGGGAGAGACCCAGTACTTC. Amino acid sequence: CASGLSRTGGWGETQYF.